Included here is one TCR beta chain sequence, with context. Per the original data handling: By means of reference gene primer amplification, nucleated cell counts were estimated. Here immunoSEQ multiplex PCR was the method, and the copy in TCRdb shows in-frame clones only, minus some. V, J and clone size are taken as reported in that table, and D and trimming were inferred from the DNA itself. The repertoire has about 24,000 clones, around 92% of them found once; the top ten carry approximately 30%. This CDR3 spans 16 amino acids. Per the germline V gene, CDR1 is SGHRS and CDR2 is YFSETQ. V gave up 3 bases and J gave up 0 bases; unmatched junction bases: 2. These data belong to a study of blood T cell repertoires in COVID-19. Study summary: The cDNA or gDNA used as material had been derived from T cells, B-cell-depleted T cells, or PBMCs.

The chain employs TRBV5-1 and TRBJ2-5; 13 nucleotides agree with TRBD2. The origin of this receptor is a man between 65 and 79 years old with active COVID-19. Sequenced: peripheral blood. The CDR3 here is CASSSGLAGDQETQYF. CDR3 DNA sequence: TGCGCCAGCAGCTCCGGACTAGCGGGGGACCAAGAGACCCAGTACTTC.